One TCR beta chain is described in this entry. 60 Vbeta and 13 Jbeta primers were used in PCR. Repertoires were generated with immunoSEQ multiplex PCR, while TCRdb's copy carries only in-frame clones and drops some. The sample shows around 150,000 clones, more than 65% of them seen only once. This sample is drawn from a study of cytomegalovirus exposure and HLA in healthy donors. Between the trimmed V and J ends, which lost 6 bases and 2 bases, there was a span of 16 bases. CDR3 length: 15 amino acids. Per the germline V gene, CDR1 is MNHNS and CDR2 is SASEGT. The chain couples TRBV6-1 to TRBJ2-5; D is possibly TRBD2 (6 bases). The TCR originated in a young man in good health and CMV-seropositive. What was sequenced was PBMCs. CDR3 DNA sequence: TGTGCCAGCAGAGGACGGGACTCCTTACAAGAGACCCAGTACTTC. Translated: CASRGRDSLQETQYF.